These 27 T cell receptor beta chains were all obtained from the same sample, sequenced in a study of blood T cell repertoires in COVID-19. Using immunoSEQ multiplex PCR, the repertoire was profiled, and TCRdb retains in-frame clones only, with some absent. Among 200,000 to 300,000 clones, about four fifths were seen once, and the ten largest hold about 8.1%. The sample taken for sequencing was peripheral blood. Source of these receptors: a man older than 75 with acute or convalescent COVID-19.

The chain employs TRBV14 and TRBJ1-3, with 9 nucleotides matching TRBD1. This CDR3 contains 16 residues. The ends lost 5 bases at V and 4 bases at J; junction bases unmatched: 9. Germline CDR1 and CDR2: SGHDN and FVKESK. For the CDR3, the DNA is TGTGCCAGCAGCACACTCGGGACAGGGTCCGGAAACACCATATATTTT. Residues: CASSTLGTGSGNTIYF.

DNA for the CDR3: TGTGCCAGCAGTTTAGCGGGGGGGCAGGCCGGGGAGCTGTTTTTT. Translating it yields CASSLAGGQAGELFF. The chain uses TRBV6-6 and TRBJ2-2; TRBD2 matches 11 bases. This CDR3 is 15 amino acids long. Germline assignment: CDR1 MNHNY and CDR2 SVGAGI (reference sequence). V was pared by 4 bases and J by 6 bases, with 4 bases of the junction left unmatched.

This chain connects TRBV11-2 to TRBJ2-7; TRBD1 aligns across 9 bases. CDR3 size: 17 residues. V shed 2 bases, J shed 2 bases, and the junction held 10 bases outside the gene matches. The germline gives CDR1 SGHAT, CDR2 FQNNGV. The CDR3 spells CASSLPPPGQGTYEQYF. The CDR3 DNA reads as TGTGCCAGCAGCTTACCTCCTCCGGGACAGGGAACCTACGAGCAGTACTTC.

The rearrangement joins TRBV30 to TRBJ2-4, with D maybe TRBD1 (6 bases). Trimming took off 1 base at V and 0 bases at J, with 10 bases between the two ends. Per germline, CDR1 GTSNPN and CDR2 SVGIG (reference sequence). The CDR3 spans 15 residues. CDR3 nucleotides: TGTGCCTGGAGTGAGGGGGTTCTAGCCAAAAACATTCAGTACTTC. Amino acids: CAWSEGVLAKNIQYF.

The rearrangement uses TRBV18 and TRBJ2-1; TRBD2 agrees at 10 bases. The CDR3 consists of 15 residues. Looked up from germline, CDR1 is KGHSH and CDR2 is LQKENI. With 3 bases clipped from V and 6 bases from J, the junction kept 5 bases outside the gene matches. The CDR3 loop is CASSPTSGIRNEQFF. CDR3 DNA sequence: TGTGCCAGCTCACCTACTAGCGGGATTCGCAATGAGCAGTTCTTC.

CDR3 nucleotide sequence: TGTGCCAGCAGTGCGGAAGGGAGAATCTCTGGCTACACCTTC. It translates to CASSAEGRISGYTF. This sequence joins TRBV27 and TRBJ1-2; D unresolved. Looked up from germline, CDR1 is MNHEY and CDR2 is SMNVEV (reference sequence). The CDR3 is 14 residues long. Deletions cut 5 bases from V and 7 bases from J, with 17 bases between.

CDR3 sequence (DNA): TGTGCCAGCAGCCAATACGTTCCCGGGGGGAGCACTGAAGCTTTCTTT. It is translated as CASSQYVPGGSTEAFF. This rearrangement joins TRBV3-1 (or the pseudogene TRBV3-2) to TRBJ1-1; weak D call: TRBD1 (5 bases). CDR1 is LGHDT, CDR2 YNNKEL, per germline (reference sequence). The CDR3 contains 16 residues. The V and J ends lost 2 bases and 4 bases respectively, with 17 bases between them.

The chain combines TRBV3-1 (or the pseudogene TRBV3-2) with TRBJ2-7, with 8 bases fitting TRBD2. V lost 4 bases to trimming and J lost 2 bases; unmatched junction nucleotides: 7. The length of the CDR3 is 15 residues. Germline loops: CDR1 LGHDT, CDR2 YNNKEL (reference sequence). CDR3 coding DNA: TGTGCCAGCAGCCCCTCGGGAGGGGGAACCTACGAGCAGTACTTC. It encodes CASSPSGGGTYEQYF.

The chain carries TRBV11-1 and TRBJ2-7; 10 bases map to TRBD1. There are 14 residues in the CDR3. Germline V gives CDR1 SGHAT, CDR2 FQDESV (reference sequence). V gave up 3 bases and J gave up 2 bases; unmatched junction bases: 1. The DNA for the CDR3 is TGTGCCAGCAGCTTGGACAGGGGGACCTACGAGCAGTACTTC. Encoded protein: CASSLDRGTYEQYF.

The chain carries TRBV14 and TRBJ1-1; 7 nucleotides agree with TRBD1. CDR1 and CDR2 (germline): SGHDN, FVKESK. This CDR3 has 14 residues. Trimming cost V 5 bases and J 0 bases; bases outside gene matches: 3. CDR3 bases: TGTGCCAGCAGCTTGGGACAGCTGAACACTGAAGCTTTCTTT. Its translation is CASSLGQLNTEAFF.

The chain joins TRBV18 to TRBJ2-5; no firm D call. CDR1 is KGHSH, CDR2 LQKENI, per germline. CDR3 length: 16 residues. The V and J ends lost 6 bases and 1 base respectively, with 18 bases between them. CDR3 nucleotide sequence: TGTGCCAGCTCCCCCCTTGGGCAGGCCGTCCAAGAGACCCAGTACTTC. Its protein is CASSPLGQAVQETQYF.

Turning to this clone: The junction shows a germline mismatch at one end, possibly a read error. The J gene is TRBJ2-7, the V gene TRBV5-6, with D possibly matching TRBD2 (6 bases). The CDR3 spans 14 residues. The germline V gene has CDR1 SGHDT and CDR2 YYEEEE. DNA of the CDR3: TGTGCCAGCGGGGGGAGAGGAGGCGGCCCTGGAGTCGACTTC. Translating gives CASGGRGGGPGVDF.

This sequence joins TRBV28 and TRBJ2-7; a weak D match, TRBD1 (6 bases). V gave up 5 bases and J gave up 2 bases, with 10 bases separating them. The CDR3 runs to 13 residues. Per the germline V gene, CDR1 is MDHEN and CDR2 is SYDVKM. CDR3 sequence reads: CASSTTGPYEQYF. CDR3 nucleotide sequence: TGTGCCAGCAGTACAACAGGGCCCTACGAGCAGTACTTC.

This sequence joins TRBV7-9 and TRBJ1-6; D gene ambiguous. The CDR3 totals 14 residues. The V end lost 2 bases, the J end lost 5 bases, and 7 bases lay between the germline ends. The germline CDR1 and CDR2 sequences are SEHNR and FQNEAQ (reference sequence). CDR3 amino acids: CASSLTTNNSPLHF. CDR3 nucleotide sequence: TGTGCCAGCAGCTTAACCACTAATAATTCACCCCTCCACTTT.

The chain uses TRBV5-3 and TRBJ2-7; 7 bases map to TRBD1. TRBV5-3 is reported as an ORF; its role is uncertain. V shed 4 bases, J shed 2 bases, and the junction held 9 bases outside the gene matches. The CDR3 totals 15 residues. In DNA form, the CDR3 reads TGTGCCAGAAGCCCAGGGACAGCGACCGCCTACGAGCAGTACTTC. Translating it yields CARSPGTATAYEQYF.

The rearrangement joins TRBV6-4 to TRBJ1-4; 7 positions match TRBD1. The CDR3 is made up of 13 amino acids. Germline values: CDR1 MRHNA, CDR2 SNTAGT. With 3 bases clipped from V and 7 bases from J, the junction kept 2 bases outside the gene matches. The CDR3 protein is CASSEQGTEKLFF. CDR3 nucleotide sequence: TGTGCCAGCAGTGAACAGGGGACTGAAAAACTGTTTTTT.

The gene calls are TRBV5-1 and TRBJ1-3; D remains ambiguous. V lost 0 bases, J lost 0 bases, and 7 bases lay in between. The germline V gene encodes CDR1 SGHRS and CDR2 YFSETQ. The CDR3 sequence is 15 residues long. The CDR3 nucleotides read TGCGCCAGCAGCTTGGAGATGAGCTCTGGAAACACCATATATTTT. Amino acids: CASSLEMSSGNTIYF.

This clone was observed a handful of times. CDR3 sequence (DNA): TGTGCCAGCTCACCATCTGGGCGGGGGGGCGTAGCCCACGAGCAGTACTTC. It translates to CASSPSGRGGVAHEQYF. This chain uses TRBV18 with TRBJ2-7, with 9 bases identical to TRBD2. The CDR3 has 17 amino acids. The junction had 13 bases not matched to a gene; V was cut back by 2 bases and J by 5 bases. Germline assignment: CDR1 KGHSH and CDR2 LQKENI.

The chain is built from TRBV6-6 and TRBJ2-1, with 15 bases identical to TRBD2. Germline assignment: CDR1 MNHNY and CDR2 SVGAGI (reference sequence). The CDR3 sequence is 19 residues long. V was clipped by 6 bases and J by 9 bases; unmatched bases: 18. CDR3 sequence: CASSYGGLAGGAGNSEQFF. As DNA, the CDR3 is TGTGCCAGCAGCTACGGGGGACTAGCGGGAGGAGCTGGCAATAGTGAGCAGTTCTTC.

This chain connects TRBV5-1 to TRBJ1-5; D uncertain. This CDR3 spans 15 amino acids. Trimming removed 0 bases at V and 0 bases at J, with 7 bases between. Germline V CDR1 and CDR2: SGHRS, YFSETQ. The CDR3 nucleotides read TGCGCCAGCAGCTTGGGCGGGGTTAGCAATCAGCCCCAGCATTTT. This gives the protein CASSLGGVSNQPQHF.

This clone appeared a single time. The chain recombines TRBV9 with TRBJ1-4; D possibly corresponds to TRBD1 (5 bases). Germline assignment: CDR1 SGDLS and CDR2 YYNGEE. The ends were cut back, 0 bases at V and 7 bases at J, with 10 bases in the middle. There are 14 residues in the CDR3. The DNA of the CDR3 is TGTGCCAGCAGCGTAGCGGGGGGTAGTGAAAAACTGTTTTTT. This sequence encodes CASSVAGGSEKLFF.

V is TRBV4-2 and J is TRBJ2-7; D uncertain. Germline V gene sequence: CDR1 LGHNA, CDR2 YNFKEQ. Trimming pared 0 bases from V and 6 bases from J, leaving 12 bases between. This CDR3 region has 14 residues. The CDR3 DNA reads TGTGCCAGCAGCCAAGACCCCAGATCCCCCGAGCAGTACTTC. Protein product: CASSQDPRSPEQYF.

J is TRBJ2-7 and V is TRBV18; 9 positions agree with TRBD1. This CDR3 has 16 residues. CDR1 and CDR2 from the germline V gene are KGHSH and LQKENI. J gave up 3 bases and V 3 bases, and 9 bases lay outside the gene matches. In nucleotides, the CDR3 is TGTGCCAGCTCACCTCGCGGACAGGGGAAAGACTACGAGCAGTACTTC. It is translated as CASSPRGQGKDYEQYF.

This clone was seen more than once but under ten times. This chain uses TRBV9 with TRBJ2-7, with 8 bases fitting TRBD1. J lost 7 bases, V lost 2 bases, and 11 bases had no gene match. Looked up from germline, CDR1 is SGDLS and CDR2 is YYNGEE. This CDR3 spans 15 amino acids. The CDR3 sequence is CASSVGQGATWEQYF. In DNA form, the CDR3 reads TGTGCCAGCAGCGTCGGACAGGGCGCTACGTGGGAGCAGTACTTC.

This clone was observed a single time. The chain uses TRBV3-1 (or the pseudogene TRBV3-2) and TRBJ2-5, with D tentatively TRBD2 (5 bases). Between the trimmed V and J ends, which lost 2 bases and 4 bases, there was a span of 17 bases. Germline-derived CDR1 and CDR2 are LGHDT and YNNKEL (reference sequence). The CDR3 consists of 16 residues. CDR3 amino acids: CASSQRGWGVRETQYF. Written as DNA, the CDR3 is TGTGCCAGCAGCCAACGGGGATGGGGAGTACGAGAGACCCAGTACTTC.

This sequence joins TRBV28 and TRBJ1-2; TRBD1 matches 7 bases. J lost 7 bases, V lost 5 bases, and 7 bases had no gene match. From germline, CDR1 is MDHEN and CDR2 SYDVKM. The CDR3 contains 13 residues. The CDR3 nucleotides are TGTGCCAGCAGTCTTGACAGGGATGGTGGCTACACCTTC. Encoded protein: CASSLDRDGGYTF.

This chain connects TRBV10-2 to TRBJ1-2; 10 positions match TRBD1. Germline assignment: CDR1 WSHSY and CDR2 SAAADI. The CDR3 loop spans 16 amino acids. Losses at the gene ends were 7 bases for V and 6 bases for J; bases not matched to a gene: 14. The CDR3 loop is CASTRTGGGKGNGYTF. Written as DNA, the CDR3 is TGCGCCAGCACGAGGACAGGGGGGGGAAAGGGGAATGGCTACACCTTC.